The clone carrying this T cell receptor (beta chain) occurred a few times. Its antigen is as yet unknown. The hyperthyroidism was newly diagnosed and had lasted under 2 months; the patients were aged 18 to 65. Exclusion followed for patients with uncontrolled infection, other autoimmune disease, pregnancy or lactation. This sample is part of a study of T cells in Graves' hyperthyroidism and ophthalmopathy. The CDR3 has 15 residues. Looked up from germline, CDR1 is MNHEY and CDR2 is SVGAGI. V shed 4 bases and J shed 4 bases, with 11 bases lying between them. TCR beta CDR3 region amplification was performed from RNA transcripts. First-round RT-PCR with HTBI primers amplified the TCR CDR3 region. Each CDR3 protein gets one entry after TCRdb re-called the multiplex PCR reads with MiXCR. The sample yields about 400,000 distinct CDR3 sequences, 15% seen once. Notes on the study in general: The model anticipated ophthalmopathy a median around six months pre-onset.

The V and J genes are TRBV6-5 and TRBJ1-6, with no clear D. This TCR derives from a woman aged 25 to 39 with Graves' hyperthyroidism. Sequenced: blood. Written as DNA, the CDR3 is TGTGCCAGCAGTTCTCCGGGCCTGTATAATTCACCCCTCCACTTT. Its protein product is CASSSPGLYNSPLHF.